The sample holds many counts of the clone carrying this T cell receptor beta chain. Its antigen is still unknown. Germline V gene data show CDR1 as DFQATT and CDR2 as SNEGSKA (reference sequence). There are 17 residues in the CDR3. The germline V and J ends were trimmed by 3 bases and 0 bases, with 19 bases remaining between them. The sample originates from a study of identical twins. The study, taken as a whole, reports: Modelling underestimated the level of out-of-frame TCR alpha sharing observed in monozygotic twins.

MiXCR, applied by TCRdb to the 5' RACE reads, yields one record per CDR3 protein. Altogether roughly 280,000 distinct CDR3 sequences are present, roughly 9.7% being singletons, with the ten largest covering about 7.1%. These data were also reused for a study on yellow fever vaccine responses in identical twins.

The TCR originated in a woman between 18 and 29 years old in good health. The sequenced material came from CD8+ T cells sorted from blood. V gene TRBV20-1 combines with J gene TRBJ2-3; TRBD1 might be the D (5 bases). The CDR3 spells CSARFPFGAESTDTQYF. CDR3 bases: TGCAGTGCTAGGTTCCCTTTTGGGGCGGAGAGCACAGATACGCAGTATTTT.